The T cell receptor beta chain described here comes from a study of cytomegalovirus exposure and HLA in healthy donors. Points from the study as a whole: A few of the chains that were CMV-associated were confirmed in vitro to be specific for CMV antigens.

Primers: 60 Vbeta forward and 13 Jbeta reverse. The protocol was immunoSEQ multiplex PCR, while the TCRdb copy is restricted to in-frame clones and leaves out a portion. The sample has 100,000 to 150,000 clones, around 84% seen once. Worth noting for this clone: What it binds is unknown.

The germline V and J ends were trimmed by 0 bases and 10 bases, with 13 bases remaining between them. Germline V gives CDR1 SGDLS, CDR2 YYNGEE. The CDR3 runs 13 residues. The clonotype comes from a man younger than 35 in good health and CMV-seronegative. The chain links TRBV9 to TRBJ1-1, with a tentative D call TRBD1 (5 bases). Sequencing input: PBMCs. DNA of the CDR3: TGTGCCAGCAGCGTAGCCTCAGGGTACCCAGCTTTCTTT. Translation gives CASSVASGYPAFF. The full variable domain, its missing parts supplied by reference TRBV9 and TRBJ1-1, is DSGVTQTPKHLITATGQRVTLRCSPRSGDLSVYWYQQSLDQGLQFLIQYYNGEERAKGNILERFSAQQFPDLHSELNLSSLELGDSALYFCASSVASGYPAFFGQGTRLTVV.